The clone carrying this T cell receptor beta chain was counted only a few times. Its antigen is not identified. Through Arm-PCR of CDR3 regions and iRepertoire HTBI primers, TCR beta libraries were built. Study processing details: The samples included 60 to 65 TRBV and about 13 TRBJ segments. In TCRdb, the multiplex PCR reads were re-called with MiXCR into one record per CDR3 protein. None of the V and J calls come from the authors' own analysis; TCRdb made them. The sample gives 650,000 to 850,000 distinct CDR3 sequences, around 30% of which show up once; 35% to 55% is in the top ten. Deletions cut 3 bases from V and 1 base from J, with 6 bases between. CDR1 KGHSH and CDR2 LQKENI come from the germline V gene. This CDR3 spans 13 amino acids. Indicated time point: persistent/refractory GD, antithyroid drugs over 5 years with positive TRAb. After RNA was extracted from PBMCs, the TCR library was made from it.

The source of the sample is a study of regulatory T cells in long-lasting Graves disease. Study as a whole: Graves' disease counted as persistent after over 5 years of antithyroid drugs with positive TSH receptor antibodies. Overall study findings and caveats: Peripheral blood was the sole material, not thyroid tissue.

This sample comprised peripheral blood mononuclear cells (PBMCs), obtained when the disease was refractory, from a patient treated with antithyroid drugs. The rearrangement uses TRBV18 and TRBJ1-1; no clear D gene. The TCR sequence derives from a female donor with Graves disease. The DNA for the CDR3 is TGTGCCAGCTCACCGAAGAGGAACACTGAAGCTTTCTTT. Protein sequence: CASSPKRNTEAFF.